This entry features one T cell receptor (beta chain) sequence. What it binds is not known. This sample was taken from a study of CD8 T cells in Susac syndrome. When the RNA was reverse transcribed, random hexamers were used with an input of about 0.5 to 1 ug. TCR beta CDR3 was amplified by immunoSEQ multiplex PCR. This amplification extended across 54 Vbeta and 13 Jbeta segments. One entry per CDR3 protein results from TCRdb running MiXCR on the immunoSEQ multiplex PCR reads. The table lists around 200,000 distinct CDR3 sequences, 95% of them singletons. Study-wide findings and caveats: The study recognized that its TCR sequencing and HLA analysis covered a relatively small number of individuals.

This CDR3 has 12 amino acids. V was clipped by 8 bases and J by 6 bases, with 11 bases between them. Germline loops: CDR1 MNHEY, CDR2 SMNVEV (reference sequence). The CD8+ and CD4+ T cells were negatively isolated, with the TEMRA cells enriched by FACS. The rearrangement joins TRBV27 to TRBJ1-5; D not resolved. Source material: CD4+ T cells from PBMCs. The TCR sequence derives from a human donor with multiple sclerosis. The CDR3 nucleotides read TGTGCCAGCTCAAACGGAGGTCAGCCCCAGCATTTT. Its translation is CASSNGGQPQHF.